What follows are 5 T cell receptor beta chains derived from one specimen sequenced in a study of CD8+ T cells in alopecia areata. The treatment here: oral pan-JAK inhibitor, 5-10 mg twice daily. The sequencing template was cDNA reverse transcribed from extracted RNA. Libraries were prepared by immunoSEQ multiplex PCR; TCRdb keeps only in-frame clonotypes and omits some of them. The sample consists of 150,000 to 200,000 clones, about 54% of them appearing once. The sample consisted of CD4+ T cells sorted from blood, taken between weeks 55 and 65, from a patient treated with tofacitinib. The receptors derive from a human donor with alopecia areata.

A single count supports this clone. V gene TRBV5-1 combines with J gene TRBJ1-4; D remains ambiguous. V was pared by 0 bases and J by 6 bases, with 12 bases between. CDR3 length: 15 residues. Germline CDR1 reads SGHRS; CDR2 reads YFSETQ. CDR3 sequence (DNA): TGCGCCAGCAGCTTGGCGGGCAGGACGGATGAAAAACTGTTTTTT. Translation: CASSLAGRTDEKLFF. The full variable domain, completed using reference TRBV5-1 and TRBJ1-4, is KAGVTQTPRYLIKTRGQQVTLSCSPISGHRSVSWYQQTPGQGLQFLFEYFSETQRNKGNFPGRFSGRQFSNSRSEMNVSTLELGDSALYLCASSLAGRTDEKLFFGSGTQLSVL.

The chain links TRBV2 to TRBJ2-5, with D maybe TRBD2 (6 bases). The CDR3 totals 13 residues. Trimming removed 6 bases from V and 5 bases from J, with 13 bases in between. CDR1 is SNHLY, CDR2 FYNNEI, per germline. CDR3 sequence reads: CASRTRSGETQYF. As DNA, the CDR3 is TGTGCCAGCAGGACTAGATCAGGGGAGACCCAGTACTTC.

This clone showed up just a few times. The chain employs TRBV4-2 and TRBJ1-2, with unresolved D. Trimming removed 0 bases from V and 8 bases from J, with 16 bases in between. Germline V CDR1 and CDR2: LGHNA, YNFKEQ. The CDR3 has 15 residues. CDR3 DNA sequence: TGTGCCAGCAGCCAAGATATGGACGGGGTTGACGGCTACACCTTC. Encoded protein: CASSQDMDGVDGYTF.

The V and J genes are TRBV5-1 and TRBJ2-5, with a weak D call TRBD1 (6 bases). CDR3 length equals 19 residues. Germline V lookup: CDR1 SGHRS, CDR2 YFSETQ. Deletions cut 1 base from V and 2 bases from J, with 24 bases between. The CDR3 region is CASSLSIIPYRDKQETQYF. Here the CDR3 DNA reads TGCGCCAGCAGCTTGAGTATAATACCTTATCGGGACAAACAAGAGACCCAGTACTTC.

This clone appeared a single time. The chain combines TRBV6-5 with TRBJ1-2; TRBD1 might be the D (5 bases). Germline values: CDR1 MNHEY, CDR2 SVGAGI. V lost 5 bases to trimming and J lost 8 bases, with 15 bases between them. The CDR3 loop spans 13 amino acids. The chain's CDR3 is CASSPSGDRGYTF. For the CDR3, the DNA is TGTGCCAGCAGTCCATCGGGGGATCGGGGCTACACCTTC.